Listed below are T cell receptor beta chains from one sample, sequenced in a study of monozygotic twins with inflammatory bowel disease. TCRdb reprocessed the 5' RACE reads and keeps a single row for each CDR3 protein, giving no DNA. The sample table sets out around 450,000 distinct CDR3 sequences. Sequencing was performed on blood. The receptors come from a human donor with ulcerative colitis or Crohn's disease, or a healthy co-twin of an affected twin (not recorded which). CDR3s include the opening cysteine and the closing phenylalanine or tryptophan.

J gene: TRBJ2-5
V gene: TRBV6-5
CDR3 protein: CASSYEKAGRETQYF

J gene: TRBJ2-7
V gene: TRBV7-2
CDR3 protein: CASSPTSGISYEQYF

J gene: TRBJ1-3
V gene: TRBV5-4
CDR3 protein: CASSLAPGHTSGNTIYF

J gene: TRBJ2-2
V gene: TRBV10-3
CDR3 protein: CAISGLDTTNTGELFF

J gene: TRBJ2-1
V gene: TRBV19
CDR3 protein: CASSPPSGSFNEQFF

J gene: TRBJ2-5
V gene: TRBV24-1
CDR3 protein: CASQGGGRETQYF

J gene: TRBJ2-5
V gene: TRBV7-9
CDR3 protein: CASSLVLAGETQYF

J gene: TRBJ2-5
V gene: TRBV5-6
CDR3 protein: CASSLVAGTTETQYF

J gene: TRBJ2-7
V gene: TRBV5-4
CDR3 protein: CASSPRDRPYEQYF

J gene: TRBJ1-4
V gene: TRBV20-1
CDR3 protein: CSATPGGRWEKLFF

J gene: TRBJ2-1
V gene: TRBV6-1
CDR3 protein: CASSLSGVAYNEQFF

J gene: TRBJ2-7
V gene: TRBV4-3
CDR3 protein: CASSQDLNLSYEQYF

J gene: TRBJ2-3
V gene: TRBV7-2
CDR3 protein: CASSPRLAGGADTQYF

J gene: TRBJ1-5
V gene: TRBV6-1
CDR3 protein: CASNVPGDQPQHF

J gene: TRBJ2-2
V gene: TRBV5-6
CDR3 protein: CASSFRPETANTGELFF

J gene: TRBJ1-1
V gene: TRBV5-1
CDR3 protein: CASSFSDLKTGEDFF

J gene: TRBJ2-6
V gene: TRBV28
CDR3 protein: CASSSTAGANVLTF

J gene: TRBJ2-5
V gene: TRBV28
CDR3 protein: CASSFSSGGKQETQYF

J gene: TRBJ2-3
V gene: TRBV10-3
CDR3 protein: CAISEGPGGQGPTDTQYF

J gene: TRBJ2-5
V gene: TRBV7-8
CDR3 protein: CASKKPQETQYF

J gene: TRBJ2-2
V gene: TRBV20-1
CDR3 protein: CSVWERSNTGELFF

J gene: TRBJ2-7
V gene: TRBV4-1
CDR3 protein: CASSQDEGGGVSYEQYF

J gene: TRBJ1-2
V gene: TRBV18
CDR3 protein: CASSPGTGTAIHYGYTF

J gene: TRBJ2-7
V gene: TRBV5-1
CDR3 protein: CASSLMSGSSYEQYF

J gene: TRBJ1-4
V gene: TRBV27
CDR3 protein: CASSLGSQGSEKLFF

J gene: TRBJ2-2
V gene: TRBV2
CDR3 protein: CASSEGEGEAGELFF

J gene: TRBJ2-7
V gene: TRBV5-1
CDR3 protein: CASSLNLGGQYF

J gene: TRBJ2-3
V gene: TRBV20-1
CDR3 protein: CSARREGGDTQYF

J gene: TRBJ2-2
V gene: TRBV7-3
CDR3 protein: CASSLTGPSTGELFF

J gene: TRBJ2-2
V gene: TRBV4-2
CDR3 protein: CASSLTSGGPTGELFF

J gene: TRBJ1-2
V gene: TRBV30
CDR3 protein: CAWSGGPGPYGYTF

J gene: TRBJ2-1
V gene: TRBV19
CDR3 protein: CASSISGRGTYNEQFF

J gene: TRBJ2-7
V gene: TRBV6-2/TRBV6-3
CDR3 protein: CASSYPDRGGLAKQYF

J gene: TRBJ1-2
V gene: TRBV12-3/TRBV12-4
CDR3 protein: CASSISKDGAGGYTF

J gene: TRBJ2-5
V gene: TRBV7-2
CDR3 protein: CASSLEGQGTETQYF

J gene: TRBJ2-2
V gene: TRBV6-2/TRBV6-3
CDR3 protein: CASSWTGSTGELFF

J gene: TRBJ2-7
V gene: TRBV28
CDR3 protein: CASLIETAGSYEQYF

J gene: TRBJ2-3
V gene: TRBV29-1
CDR3 protein: CSVKTGTGTDTQYF

J gene: TRBJ1-2
V gene: TRBV13
CDR3 protein: CASSGFSTGGDGYTF

J gene: TRBJ2-5
V gene: TRBV12-3/TRBV12-4
CDR3 protein: CASSFESGLKETQYF

J gene: TRBJ2-7
V gene: TRBV10-3
CDR3 protein: CAISDQLDEQYF

J gene: TRBJ1-2
V gene: TRBV18
CDR3 protein: CASSPPSGDRNYGYTF

J gene: TRBJ2-5
V gene: TRBV10-3
CDR3 protein: CAISGLAGVETQYF

J gene: TRBJ2-1
V gene: TRBV3-1
CDR3 protein: CASSPFGLAGLLNEQFF

J gene: TRBJ2-1
V gene: TRBV3-1
CDR3 protein: CASSRGHEQFF

J gene: TRBJ2-1
V gene: TRBV29-1
CDR3 protein: CSVGDAGSYNEQFF

J gene: TRBJ1-5
V gene: TRBV28
CDR3 protein: CAGDRDRSRQPQHF

J gene: TRBJ1-2
V gene: TRBV20-1
CDR3 protein: CSARDWSTVGNYGYTF